The T cell receptor (beta chain) under discussion was sequenced for a study of cytomegalovirus exposure and HLA in healthy donors. General study points: Some V segments (TRBV6-2 and TRBV6-3 among them) were excluded as indistinguishable. The only immune exposure information that was available was CMV serostatus. HLA-A and HLA-B allele assignments for most subjects were reportedly predicted accurately using TCR beta sequences.

Germline V gene sequence: CDR1 MNHNS, CDR2 SASEGT. The CDR3 is made up of 16 amino acids. Trimming removed 4 bases from V and 4 bases from J; junction bases left unmatched: 8. A note on this clone: Antigen unknown.

Regarding donors, all were healthy bone marrow donors. PCR employed 60 Vbeta and 13 Jbeta primers. The assay was immunoSEQ multiplex PCR, and TCRdb's table has in-frame clones only and misses some. The sample records tens of thousands of clones, less than 65% being singletons. The rearrangement links TRBV6-1 to TRBJ2-1; 9 bases map to TRBD1. The source is a woman aged 25 to 39 in good health and CMV-seronegative. Source material: PBMCs. The CDR3 region has the DNA TGTGCCAGCAGTGCCCAACAGGGGGCGGGGTACAATGAGCAGTTCTTC. Protein product: CASSAQQGAGYNEQFF.